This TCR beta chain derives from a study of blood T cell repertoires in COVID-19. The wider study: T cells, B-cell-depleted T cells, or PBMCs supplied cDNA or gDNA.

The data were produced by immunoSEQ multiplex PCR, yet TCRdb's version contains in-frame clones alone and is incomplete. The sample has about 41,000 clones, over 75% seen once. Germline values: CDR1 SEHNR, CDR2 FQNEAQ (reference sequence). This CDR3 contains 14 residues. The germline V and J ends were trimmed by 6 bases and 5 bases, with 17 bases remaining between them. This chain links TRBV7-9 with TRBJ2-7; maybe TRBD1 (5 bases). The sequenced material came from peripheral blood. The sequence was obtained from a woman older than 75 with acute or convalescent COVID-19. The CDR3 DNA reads TGTGCCAGCAGTCAAACCAGGGAACCTAACGAGCAGTACTTC. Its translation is CASSQTREPNEQYF.